This T cell receptor (beta chain) derives from a study of shared clonotypes between healthy human individuals (dated by TCRdb to about 2020). In the study overall: A couple of women and a few men aged 18 to 49 years were included in the cohort. Per donor, three plates each were used for CD4 naive and CD4 memory, two for CD8 naive, and one for CD8 memory. Blood TCR repertoires of roughly five healthy adults were deeply sequenced to estimate repertoire size and the extent of clonotype sharing between individuals. Libraries were prepared and TCR repertoires were sequenced by different laboratories using diverse techniques, in order to increase sequencing depth and limit assay-specific biases. Per donor, leukapheresis produced somewhere between about 0.9 and 9.5 billion PBMCs. What the authors observed across the whole study: Rarefaction of sorted-subset datasets indicated incomplete sequencing despite the large sequencing depth. Because the study included a small number of donors, the genetic and exposure-history diversity represented was limited. About 5% of naive CD4, 3.5% of naive CD8, around 2.3% of memory CD4, and approximately 0.4% of memory CD8 clonotypes were shared across several donors. Larger estimated clonotype richness was generally found for naive subsets than for memory subsets. Pairwise subsampling indicated that sequencing depth was expected to affect the degree of clonotype sharing among donors. Only blood was sampled, and tissue TCR repertoires likely differ from those in blood. Compared with non-shared clonotypes, clonotypes shared by all four sorted-subset donors had higher generation probabilities.

Using the deep immunoSEQ assay, multiplex PCR amplified TCR CDR3 regions from genomic DNA. Extracted genomic DNA from each cell subset was distributed evenly across all wells of several immunoSEQ 96-well plates, and each plate was treated as a replicate. For sorted subsets, 150 to 250 ng genomic DNA, equal to tens of thousands of T cell genomes, was loaded into each replicate PCR. Purified libraries were measured with a Qubit 3.0 fluorometer, size-checked on a Bioanalyzer 2100, and measured again with the KAPA Library Quantification kit. A separate single-read 150-cycle Illumina NextSeq 550 flow cell was used to sequence each immunoSEQ 96-well plate. Per the source publication's procedure: Because the immunoSEQ output included only junctional sequences and no quality scores, the filtering could not be the same as the filtering used for full-length reads. To assign V/J genes and CDR3, sequences were annotated against IMGT germline references using PyIR, a Python wrapper for IgBLAST v1.9. Any read was removed if the V/J assignment was weak (E-value above 1e-6), the CDR3 was missing, or the read contained stop codons, out-of-frame junctions, or ambiguous translated residues. A V3J clonotype was defined by an identical inferred V gene, J gene, and CDR3 amino acid sequence. To compute the percentage overlap between repertoires, the number of shared unique clonotypes was divided by the size of the smaller repertoire. Richness of each repertoire was evaluated using RTK rarefaction, the Chao1 estimator, and Recon v2.1 estimates of unobserved clonotypes. OLGA was used to compute generation probabilities for all TCRbeta clonotypes that the gDNA method yielded from a handful of donors. TCRdb stores this immuneACCESS table with in-frame sequences only. Part of the clones is absent; in the studies checked, under half of the shortfall reflects unresolved V genes, and no reason is known for the rest. The D gene and trimming were derived from the DNA, and the V and J assignments and clone size from that table. Here the sample has roughly 2,500,000 clones; approximately 93% occur a single time. The top ten clonotypes cover around 0.37% of the sample.

Taken from cysteine to phenylalanine, the CDR3 has 14 residues. Left in the record is the CDR3 DNA by itself, 42 bases read in frame from the first base. The V and J ends are trimmed by 6 bases and 2 bases, leaving 14 bases between them. CDR1 LNHDA and CDR2 SQIVND were looked up in the germline V gene (reference sequence). Concerning this clone itself: What antigen it recognizes has not been identified. The sample holds no much larger clone one base away, and base qualities are not on file.

Donors were healthy HIV-negative adults with no recently reported acute infections or vaccinations. Every donor was a Caucasian adult living in Nashville, Tennessee, USA. Magnetic negative selection was used to enrich CD4+ T cells, after which naive cells were positively selected on CD45RA and the negative fraction became the memory subset. After blood collection by leukapheresis, PBMCs were isolated using Ficoll-Histopaque density gradient centrifugation and then cryopreserved in the vapor phase of liquid nitrogen. Purity and quantity of every magnetically sorted T cell population were checked by analytical flow cytometry. Each sorted fraction had its genomic DNA isolated and then quantified by UV absorbance on a Nanodrop 2000c.

The sequence was obtained from a man between 18 and 35 years old in good health. Some clones in this sample may be carry-over from other donors' samples. Sequenced: naive CD4+ T cells from PBMCs. According to the study, the label for this sample's cell subset or site signals: CD45RA+ positively selected. The chain is assembled from TRBV19 and TRBJ2-7; a tentative D match to TRBD1 spans 6 bases. The CDR3 protein sequence reads: CASSPYRATYEQYF. The base sequence is TGTGCCAGTAGCCCTTACAGGGCCACCTACGAGCAGTACTTC.